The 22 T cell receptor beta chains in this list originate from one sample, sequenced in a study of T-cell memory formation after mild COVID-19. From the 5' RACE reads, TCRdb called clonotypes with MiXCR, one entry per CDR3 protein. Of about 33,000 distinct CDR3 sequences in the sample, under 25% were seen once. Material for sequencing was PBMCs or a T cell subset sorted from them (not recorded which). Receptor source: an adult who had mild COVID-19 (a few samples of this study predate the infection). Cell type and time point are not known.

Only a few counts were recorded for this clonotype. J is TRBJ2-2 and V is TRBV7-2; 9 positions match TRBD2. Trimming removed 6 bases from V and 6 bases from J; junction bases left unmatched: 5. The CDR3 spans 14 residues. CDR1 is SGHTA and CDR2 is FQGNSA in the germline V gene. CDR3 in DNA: TGTGCCAGCAGAGGGGCGGGAGGGGCCGGGGAGCTGTTTTTT. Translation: CASRGAGGAGELFF.

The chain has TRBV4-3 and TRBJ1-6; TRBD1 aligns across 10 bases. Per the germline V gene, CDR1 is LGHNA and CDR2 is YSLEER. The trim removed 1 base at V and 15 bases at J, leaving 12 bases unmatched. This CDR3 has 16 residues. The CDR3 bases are TGCGCCAGCAGCCAAGGCCTGGACAGGGGGTATAGAGTCCTCCACTTT. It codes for CASSQGLDRGYRVLHF.

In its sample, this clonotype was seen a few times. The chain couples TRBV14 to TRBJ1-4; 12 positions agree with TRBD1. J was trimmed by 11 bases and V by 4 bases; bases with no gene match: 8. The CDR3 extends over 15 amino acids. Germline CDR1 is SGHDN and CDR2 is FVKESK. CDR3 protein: CASSPPGTGGLKLFF. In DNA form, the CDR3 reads TGTGCCAGCAGCCCCCCAGGGACAGGGGGCTTGAAACTGTTTTTT.

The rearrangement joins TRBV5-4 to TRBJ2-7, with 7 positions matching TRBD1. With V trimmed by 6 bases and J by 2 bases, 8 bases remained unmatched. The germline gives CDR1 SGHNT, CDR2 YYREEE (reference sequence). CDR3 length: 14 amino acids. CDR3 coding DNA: TGTGCCAGCACCGAGGACAGGAGTCCCTACGAGCAGTACTTC. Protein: CASTEDRSPYEQYF.

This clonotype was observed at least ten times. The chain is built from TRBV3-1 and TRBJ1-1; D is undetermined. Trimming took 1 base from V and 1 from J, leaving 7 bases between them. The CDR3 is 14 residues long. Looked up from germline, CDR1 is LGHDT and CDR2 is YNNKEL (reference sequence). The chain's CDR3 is CASSQVWENTEAFF. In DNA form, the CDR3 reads TGTGCCAGCAGCCAAGTTTGGGAGAACACTGAAGCTTTCTTT.

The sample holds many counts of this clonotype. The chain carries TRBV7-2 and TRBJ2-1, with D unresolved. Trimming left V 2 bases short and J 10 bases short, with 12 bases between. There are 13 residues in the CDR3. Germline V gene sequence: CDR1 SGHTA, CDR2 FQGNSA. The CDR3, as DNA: TGTGCCAGCAGCTTAACCGGTTTAGGGGAGCAGTTCTTC. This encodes CASSLTGLGEQFF. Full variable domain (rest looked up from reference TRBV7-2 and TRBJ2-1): GAGVSQSPSNKVTEKGKDVELRCDPISGHTALYWYRQSLGQGLEFLIYFQGNSAPDKSGLPSDRFSAERTGGSVSTLTIQRTQQEDSAVYLCASSLTGLGEQFFGPGTRLTVL.

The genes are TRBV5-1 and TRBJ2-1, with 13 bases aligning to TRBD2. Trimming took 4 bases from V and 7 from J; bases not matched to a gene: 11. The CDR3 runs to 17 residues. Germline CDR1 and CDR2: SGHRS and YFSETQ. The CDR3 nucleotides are TGCGCCAGCAGCCCCTCCCCACTAGCGGGGGGGCGTAATGAGCAGTTCTTC. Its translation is CASSPSPLAGGRNEQFF.

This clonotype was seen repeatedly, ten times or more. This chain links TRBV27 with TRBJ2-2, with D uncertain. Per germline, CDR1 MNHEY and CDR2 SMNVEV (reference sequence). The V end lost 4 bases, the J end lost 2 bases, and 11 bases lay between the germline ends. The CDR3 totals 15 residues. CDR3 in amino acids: CASSSRALNTGELFF. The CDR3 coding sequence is TGTGCCAGCAGTTCCCGGGCCCTAAACACCGGGGAGCTGTTTTTT.

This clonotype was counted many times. The CDR3 bases are TGTGCCACCAGTGATTTCGAACAGAGGAACAATGAGCAGTTCTTC. This codes for CATSDFEQRNNEQFF. The chain is built from TRBV24-1 and TRBJ2-1; D uncertain. Deletions cut 1 base from V and 5 bases from J, with 11 bases between. The CDR3 loop spans 15 amino acids. Germline values: CDR1 KGHDR, CDR2 SFDVKD.

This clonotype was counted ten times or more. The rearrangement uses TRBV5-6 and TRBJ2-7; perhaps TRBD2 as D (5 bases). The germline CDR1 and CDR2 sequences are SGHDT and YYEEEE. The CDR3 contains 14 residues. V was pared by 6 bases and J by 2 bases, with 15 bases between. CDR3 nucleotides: TGTGCCAGCACCTGGGCAGGACTGCCCTACGAGCAGTACTTC. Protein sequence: CASTWAGLPYEQYF.

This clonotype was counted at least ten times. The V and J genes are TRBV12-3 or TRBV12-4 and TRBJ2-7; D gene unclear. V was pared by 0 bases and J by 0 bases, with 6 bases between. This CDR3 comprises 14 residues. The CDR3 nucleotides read TGTGCCAGCAGTTTAGCTCGATTCTCCTACGAGCAGTACTTC. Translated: CASSLARFSYEQYF.

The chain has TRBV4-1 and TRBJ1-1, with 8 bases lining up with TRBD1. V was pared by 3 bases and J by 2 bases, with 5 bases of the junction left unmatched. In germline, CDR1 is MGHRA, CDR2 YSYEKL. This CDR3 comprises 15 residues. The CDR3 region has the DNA TGCGCCAGCAGCCATTTACAGGGGGTCAACACTGAAGCTTTCTTT. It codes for CASSHLQGVNTEAFF.

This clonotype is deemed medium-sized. The CDR3 DNA follows: TGCGCCAGCAGCCAAGGACTAGCGGTAGCCAAAAACATTCAGTACTTC. Encoded protein: CASSQGLAVAKNIQYF. The chain recombines TRBV4-1 with TRBJ2-4; TRBD2 aligns across 9 bases. This CDR3 comprises 16 residues. Trimming removed 1 base from V and 0 bases from J; junction bases left unmatched: 1. Germline V lookup: CDR1 MGHRA, CDR2 YSYEKL.

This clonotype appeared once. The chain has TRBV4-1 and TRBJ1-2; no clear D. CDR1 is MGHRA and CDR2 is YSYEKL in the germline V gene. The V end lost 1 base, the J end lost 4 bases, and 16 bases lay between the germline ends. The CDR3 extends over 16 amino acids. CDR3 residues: CASSQAYQTASYGYTF. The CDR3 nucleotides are TGCGCCAGCAGCCAAGCCTACCAGACGGCGAGCTATGGCTACACCTTC.

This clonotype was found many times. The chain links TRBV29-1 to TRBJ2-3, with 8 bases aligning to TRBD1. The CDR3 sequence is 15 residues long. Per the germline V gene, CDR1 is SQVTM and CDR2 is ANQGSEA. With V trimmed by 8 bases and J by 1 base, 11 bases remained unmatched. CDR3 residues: CSTRTGRKGTDTQYF. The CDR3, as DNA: TGCAGCACGAGGACAGGGCGGAAGGGCACAGATACGCAGTATTTT.

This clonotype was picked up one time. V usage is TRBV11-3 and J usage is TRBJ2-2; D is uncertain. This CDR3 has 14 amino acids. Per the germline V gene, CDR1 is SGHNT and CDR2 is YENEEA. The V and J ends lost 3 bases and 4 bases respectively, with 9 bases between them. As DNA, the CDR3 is TGTGCCAGCAGCTTGGGGTGGAGCACCGGGGAGCTGTTTTTT. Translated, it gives CASSLGWSTGELFF.

The CDR3 loop is CASSYSSSGRGADTQYF. The CDR3, as DNA: TGTGCCAGCAGTTACTCATCTAGCGGGAGGGGAGCAGATACGCAGTATTTT. The V call is TRBV6-2 or TRBV6-3, the J call TRBJ2-3; 12 bases fit TRBD2. V shed 0 bases and J 4 bases; nucleotides not matched to a gene: 5. CDR3 size: 17 residues. Germline CDR1 and CDR2: MNHEY and SVGEGT.

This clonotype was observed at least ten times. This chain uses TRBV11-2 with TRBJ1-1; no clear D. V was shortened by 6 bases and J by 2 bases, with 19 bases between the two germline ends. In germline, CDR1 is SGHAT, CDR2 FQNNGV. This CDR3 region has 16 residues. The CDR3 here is CASRKTPAVINTEAFF. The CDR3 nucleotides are TGTGCCAGCAGGAAAACCCCGGCTGTGATTAACACTGAAGCTTTCTTT. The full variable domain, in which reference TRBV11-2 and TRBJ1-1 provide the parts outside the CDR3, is EAGVAQSPRYKIIEKRQSVAFWCNPISGHATLYWYQQILGQGPKLLIQFQNNGVVDDSQLPKDRFSAERLKGVDSTLKIQPAKLEDSAVYLCASRKTPAVINTEAFFGQGTRLTVV.

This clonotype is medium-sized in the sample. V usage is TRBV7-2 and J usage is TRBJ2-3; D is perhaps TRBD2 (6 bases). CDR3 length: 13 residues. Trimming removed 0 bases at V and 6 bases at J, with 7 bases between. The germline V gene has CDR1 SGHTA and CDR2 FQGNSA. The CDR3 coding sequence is TGTGCCAGCAGCTTAGCTAGCGGCGATACGCAGTATTTT. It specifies CASSLASGDTQYF.

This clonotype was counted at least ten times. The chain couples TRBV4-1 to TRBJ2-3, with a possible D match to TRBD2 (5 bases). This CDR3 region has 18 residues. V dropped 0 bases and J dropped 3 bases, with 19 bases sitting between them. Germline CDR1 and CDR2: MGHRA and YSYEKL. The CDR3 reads CASSQDAAGARRTDTQYF. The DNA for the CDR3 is TGCGCCAGCAGCCAAGATGCTGCGGGCGCCCGGCGGACAGATACGCAGTATTTT.

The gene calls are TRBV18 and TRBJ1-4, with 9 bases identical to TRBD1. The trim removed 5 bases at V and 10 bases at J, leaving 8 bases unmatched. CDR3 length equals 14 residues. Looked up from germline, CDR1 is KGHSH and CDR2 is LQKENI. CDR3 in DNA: TGTGCCAGCTCAGCCGACAGGGGGTTTGGAAAACTGTTTTTT. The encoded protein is CASSADRGFGKLFF.

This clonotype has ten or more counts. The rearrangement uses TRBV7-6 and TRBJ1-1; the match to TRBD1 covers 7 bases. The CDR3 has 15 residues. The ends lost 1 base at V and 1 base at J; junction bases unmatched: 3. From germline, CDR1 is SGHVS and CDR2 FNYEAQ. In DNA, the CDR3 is TGTGCCAGCAGCTTAGGGACAGGTGCGAACACTGAAGCTTTCTTT. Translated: CASSLGTGANTEAFF. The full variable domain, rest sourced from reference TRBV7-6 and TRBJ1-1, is GAGVSQSPRYKVTKRGQDVALRCDPISGHVSLYWYRQALGQGPEFLTYFNYEAQQDKSGLPNDRFSAERPEGSISTLTIQRTEQRDSAMYRCASSLGTGANTEAFFGQGTRLTVV.